The 25 T cell receptor beta chains listed next were all sequenced from one sample in a study of T cells in Graves' hyperthyroidism and ophthalmopathy. TCR beta CDR3 region amplification was performed from RNA transcripts. TCR CDR3 regions were first amplified by RT-PCR with HTBI primers. TCRdb passed the multiplex PCR reads through MiXCR, listing each CDR3 protein once. The table shows approximately 420,000 distinct CDR3 sequences, with 14% to 15% occurring only once. The sample was blood. The receptor set was obtained from a woman aged 25 to 39 with Graves' hyperthyroidism.

This clonotype was detected ten times or more. The rearrangement links TRBV20-1 to TRBJ2-5, with TRBD2 matching over 8 bases. With 2 bases clipped from V and 8 bases from J, the junction kept 4 bases outside the gene matches. This CDR3 spans 12 amino acids. Germline V CDR1 and CDR2: DFQATT, SNEGSKA (reference sequence). CDR3 sequence reads: CSARPGGLTQYF. Written as DNA, the CDR3 is TGCAGTGCTAGACCGGGAGGGCTTACCCAGTACTTC.

This chain links TRBV19 with TRBJ2-1; 8 positions agree with TRBD2. J was trimmed by 7 bases and V by 6 bases; bases with no gene match: 11. This CDR3 comprises 15 residues. From germline, CDR1 is LNHDA and CDR2 SQIVND (reference sequence). Here the CDR3 reads CASSGPAGVWNEQFF. The CDR3, as DNA: TGTGCCAGTAGCGGGCCAGCGGGAGTTTGGAATGAGCAGTTCTTC.

This clonotype was observed many times. The CDR3 coding sequence is TGTGCCAGCAAGGGGGCGCCGGGACAAAGCTCCTACAATGAGCAGTTCTTC. Translation: CASKGAPGQSSYNEQFF. The gene calls are TRBV2 and TRBJ2-1; TRBD1 agrees at 7 bases. The CDR3 has 17 residues. V gave up 7 bases and J gave up 0 bases; unmatched junction bases: 12. CDR1 is SNHLY and CDR2 is FYNNEI in the germline V gene.

The CDR3 DNA follows: TGTGCCAGCAGCTTAAAAGGTGGTGAGACCCAGTACTTC. It encodes CASSLKGGETQYF. The J gene is TRBJ2-5, the V gene TRBV7-9, with D unclear. Per the germline V gene, CDR1 is SEHNR and CDR2 is FQNEAQ (reference sequence). CDR3 size: 13 residues. With 2 bases removed from V and 5 bases from J, the gap between germline ends came to 9 bases.

The V gene is TRBV6-1, the J gene TRBJ2-1; 7 nucleotides match TRBD1. Per germline, CDR1 MNHNS and CDR2 SASEGT. This CDR3 comprises 15 residues. Trimming cost V 7 bases and J 0 bases; bases outside gene matches: 6. The CDR3 sequence: CASIRGGYSYNEQFF. CDR3 nucleotides: TGTGCCAGCATCCGAGGGGGCTACTCCTACAATGAGCAGTTCTTC.

The V gene is TRBV30, the J gene TRBJ2-4, with D tentatively TRBD1 (7 bases). The length of the CDR3 is 16 residues. Deletions cut 2 bases from V and 0 bases from J, with 14 bases between. The germline gives CDR1 GTSNPN, CDR2 SVGIG (reference sequence). The CDR3 reads CAWSRGTALAKNIQYF. DNA of the CDR3: TGTGCCTGGAGTCGGGGGACAGCTCTAGCCAAAAACATTCAGTACTTC.

This clonotype was picked up many times. The J gene is TRBJ2-7, the V gene TRBV5-1, with 7 bases fitting TRBD1. Per germline, CDR1 SGHRS and CDR2 YFSETQ. CDR3 length equals 15 residues. The V gene end was trimmed by 2 bases and the J gene end by 0 bases; junction bases not matched to a gene: 5. DNA of the CDR3: TGCGCCAGCAGCTTCGTCGACAGGGCCTCCTACGAGCAGTACTTC. The encoded protein is CASSFVDRASYEQYF.

This clonotype occurred many times. The chain is built from TRBV20-1 and TRBJ2-7, with D hard to call. Trimming shortened V by 2 bases and J by 2 bases, and 13 bases separated the two germline ends. Per germline, CDR1 DFQATT and CDR2 SNEGSKA (reference sequence). This CDR3 comprises 14 residues. The CDR3 DNA reads as TGCAGTGCTAGAATACCAAGCCCCCCCTACGAGCAGTACTTC. It yields the protein CSARIPSPPYEQYF.

This clonotype was seen a few times. This rearrangement joins TRBV19 to TRBJ2-7; D possibly corresponds to TRBD2 (5 bases). This CDR3 comprises 14 residues. Germline CDR1 LNHDA, CDR2 SQIVND (reference sequence). The V and J ends lost 3 bases and 4 bases respectively, with 13 bases between them. The CDR3 sequence is CASSMGTGRYEQYF. The CDR3 DNA reads TGTGCCAGTAGTATGGGAACGGGGAGATACGAGCAGTACTTC.

This clonotype showed up just a few times. V gene TRBV6-1 combines with J gene TRBJ2-7; D could derive from TRBD1 or TRBD2 (5 bases each). The CDR3 runs 14 residues. Germline V gene lookup returns CDR1 MNHNS and CDR2 SASEGT. Trimming removed 6 bases at V and 4 bases at J, with 16 bases between. CDR3 in amino acids: CASRRERGPYEQYF. For the CDR3, the DNA is TGTGCCAGCAGGCGTGAGAGGGGCCCTTACGAGCAGTACTTC.

The V and J genes are TRBV3-1 and TRBJ2-5, with TRBD2 matching 10 bases. The germline V gene has CDR1 LGHDT and CDR2 YNNKEL (reference sequence). The CDR3 totals 16 residues. V was pared by 5 bases and J by 2 bases, with 8 bases of the junction left unmatched. In DNA, the CDR3 is TGTGCCAGCAGCTCAGATGGACTAGCGGCACAAGAGACCCAGTACTTC. Translated: CASSSDGLAAQETQYF.

To note about this clonotype: A much larger clone sits a single nucleotide away, making a read error possible. The chain recombines TRBV15 with TRBJ1-5, with no clear D. Trimming stripped 1 base from V and 5 bases from J, with 3 bases between. This CDR3 region has 12 residues. Germline V gene sequence: CDR1 LNHNV, CDR2 YYDKDF (reference sequence). Written as DNA, the CDR3 is TGTGCCACCAGCAGAGCGGATCAGCCCCAGCATTTT. This codes for CATSRADQPQHF.

Details on this clonotype: A much larger clone is a single base away; this may be a read error. This rearrangement joins TRBV3-1 to TRBJ2-3; perhaps TRBD2 as D (6 bases). CDR1 LGHDT and CDR2 YNNKEL come from the germline V gene (reference sequence). The CDR3 has 16 residues. The CDR3 loop reads CASSRGRELIPDAQYF. In nucleotides, the CDR3 is TGTGCCAGCAGCCGAGGTCGGGAGTTAATCCCAGATGCGCAGTATTTT.

Notes on this clonotype: This sequence may be a read error, since a much larger clone differs from it by one base. The chain recombines TRBV20-1 with TRBJ2-5; D ambiguous. The CDR3 is 13 amino acids. The germline gives CDR1 DFQATT, CDR2 SNEGSKA (reference sequence). The CDR3 here is CSARNSLIRTQHF. In DNA form, the CDR3 reads TGCAGTGCTAGGAACTCCCTCATCCGGACCCAGCACTTC.

This clonotype was recorded many times. The chain uses TRBV30 and TRBJ1-1; TRBD1 matches 9 bases. The length of the CDR3 is 15 residues. Losses at the gene ends were 3 bases for V and 4 bases for J; bases not matched to a gene: 9. The V gene's germline CDR1 is GTSNPN and CDR2 SVGIG (reference sequence). The CDR3 sequence: CAWRLGGQGSTEAFF. CDR3 DNA sequence: TGTGCCTGGAGATTGGGAGGACAGGGGAGCACTGAAGCTTTCTTT.

This clonotype was detected many times. The chain employs TRBV5-1 and TRBJ2-1, with 7 bases aligning to TRBD2. The CDR3 contains 15 residues. Germline V gene sequence: CDR1 SGHRS, CDR2 YFSETQ. Trimming removed 4 bases from V and 2 bases from J; junction bases left unmatched: 6. The CDR3 DNA follows: TGCGCCAGCAGCCCGAGCGGGGAGGCCTACAATGAGCAGTTCTTC. Residues: CASSPSGEAYNEQFF.

This clonotype was seen repeatedly, ten times or more. This sequence joins TRBV12-3 or TRBV12-4 and TRBJ2-5; 8 positions match TRBD2. The junction had 5 bases not matched to a gene; V was cut back by 4 bases and J by 4 bases. The CDR3 is 14 residues long. The CDR3 loop is CASSSPGLAETQYF. CDR3 DNA: TGTGCCAGCAGTTCCCCCGGACTAGCAGAGACCCAGTACTTC.

This clonotype came up many times. J is TRBJ2-3 and V is TRBV18; weak D call: TRBD1 (6 bases). Trimming cost V 8 bases and J 0 bases, with 15 bases left between them. CDR3 length: 15 residues. Germline assignment: CDR1 KGHSH and CDR2 LQKENI. The CDR3 reads CASSPDRPSTDTQYF. In nucleotides, the CDR3 is TGTGCCAGCAGCCCCGACAGGCCTAGCACAGATACGCAGTATTTT.

Many counts were recorded for this clonotype. In DNA, the CDR3 is TGTGCCAGCAGCCTCCGCGATGCCTATCGCGAGCAGTACTTC. It is translated as CASSLRDAYREQYF. The rearrangement uses TRBV11-2 and TRBJ2-7, with D unclear. Trimming removed 5 bases at V and 6 bases at J, with 17 bases between. The germline CDR1 and CDR2 sequences are SGHAT and FQNNGV. CDR3 length: 14 residues.

A remark on this clonotype: A junction end diverges from the germline sequence, so it may reflect a read error. The gene calls are TRBV3-1 and TRBJ1-2; 7 nucleotides agree with TRBD1. The germline V gene encodes CDR1 LGHDT and CDR2 YNNKEL (reference sequence). The CDR3 extends over 13 amino acids. The CDR3 protein is CASSPRGNCGYTF. CDR3 nucleotide sequence: TGTGCCAGCAGCCCCAGGGGGAACTGTGGCTACACCTTC.

The table lists this clonotype with many counts. This rearrangement joins TRBV20-1 to TRBJ1-5; a weak D match, TRBD1 (6 bases). V was cut by 0 bases and J by 2 bases, with 11 bases left in between. CDR1 and CDR2 (germline): DFQATT, SNEGSKA (reference sequence). CDR3 size: 15 residues. The CDR3 nucleotides read TGCAGTGCTAGAGATCGCGCAGGGGGCAATCAGCCCCAGCATTTT. It encodes CSARDRAGGNQPQHF.

There are many counts of this clonotype. V and J are TRBV20-1 and TRBJ2-7; 8 bases fit TRBD2. V gave up 5 bases and J gave up 2 bases; unmatched junction bases: 8. Germline V gives CDR1 DFQATT, CDR2 SNEGSKA (reference sequence). The CDR3 sequence is 14 residues long. The CDR3 spells CSADTAGATYEQYF. The DNA for the CDR3 is TGCAGTGCTGATACAGCGGGGGCCACCTACGAGCAGTACTTC.

The table lists this clonotype with a few counts. This rearrangement joins TRBV6-6 to TRBJ1-4, with 9 positions matching TRBD1. Trimming removed 0 bases from V and 4 bases from J; junction bases left unmatched: 0. CDR1 is MNHNY, CDR2 SVGAGI, per germline (reference sequence). The CDR3 loop spans 15 amino acids. The CDR3, as DNA: TGTGCCAGCAGTTACTCGACAGGGGGTAATGAAAAACTGTTTTTT. It specifies CASSYSTGGNEKLFF.

V usage is TRBV24-1 and J usage is TRBJ2-5; D is tentatively TRBD1 or TRBD2 (6 bases each). The CDR3 sequence is 15 residues long. Germline lookup yields CDR1 KGHDR and CDR2 SFDVKD. Between the trimmed V and J ends, which lost 1 base and 7 bases, there was a span of 15 bases. CDR3 loop: CATSDFGARGGTQYF. The CDR3 nucleotides are TGTGCCACCAGTGATTTCGGGGCCAGGGGAGGGACCCAGTACTTC.

This clonotype was counted ten times or more. The V call is TRBV30, the J call TRBJ1-3, with D unclear. The germline V gene has CDR1 GTSNPN and CDR2 SVGIG (reference sequence). The CDR3 spans 12 residues. V lost 0 bases, J lost 10 bases, and 10 bases lay in between. Here the CDR3 DNA reads TGTGCCTGGAGTGTAGCCTGGGATACCATATATTTT. The encoded protein is CAWSVAWDTIYF.